These 26 T cell receptor beta chains were all obtained from the same sample, sequenced in a study of T cells in Graves' hyperthyroidism and ophthalmopathy. TCR beta CDR3 regions were amplified from RNA transcripts. Initially, a first-round RT-PCR of the TCR CDR3 employed the HTBI primer set. TCRdb analysed the multiplex PCR reads with MiXCR anew, one entry per CDR3 protein. The sample records 200,000 to 250,000 distinct CDR3 sequences, 15% to 20% being singletons. Sequencing was carried out using blood. The source of these receptors is a young woman with Graves' ophthalmopathy.

This clonotype was picked up many times. The DNA for the CDR3 is TGTGCCAGCAGCGCCGGGCAGGGGCGTACTGAAGCTTTCTTT. Amino acid sequence: CASSAGQGRTEAFF. The V call is TRBV3-1, the J call TRBJ1-1, with D possibly being TRBD1 (6 bases). The V and J ends lost 5 bases and 5 bases respectively, with 15 bases between them. CDR3 length equals 14 residues. Per germline, CDR1 LGHDT and CDR2 YNNKEL (reference sequence).

This clonotype came up many times. The chain combines TRBV7-2 with TRBJ2-1; 12 bases fit TRBD2. Germline V CDR1 and CDR2: SGHTA, FQGNSA. Trimming cost V 5 bases and J 9 bases; bases outside gene matches: 17. The CDR3 runs to 18 residues. The CDR3 loop is CASSRPFSGTSGRSEQFF. Here the CDR3 DNA reads TGTGCCAGCAGCCGACCGTTCTCCGGGACTAGCGGGCGAAGTGAGCAGTTCTTC.

The V call is TRBV5-1, the J call TRBJ1-3, with D possibly TRBD1 on 5 matching bases. The V end lost 0 bases, the J end lost 2 bases, and 9 bases lay between the germline ends. This CDR3 spans 15 amino acids. Germline CDR1 is SGHRS and CDR2 is YFSETQ. The CDR3 nucleotides are TGCGCCAGCAGCTTGGTACAGGCCCCTGGAAACACCATATATTTT. Protein: CASSLVQAPGNTIYF.

The sample holds many counts of this clonotype. This chain connects TRBV7-6 to TRBJ2-5; 8 bases align to TRBD2. Germline loops: CDR1 SGHVS, CDR2 FNYEAQ. This CDR3 has 15 amino acids. The junction had 3 bases not matched to a gene; V was cut back by 3 bases and J by 0 bases. CDR3 DNA: TGTGCCAGCAGCTTTATAGCGGGAAACCAAGAGACCCAGTACTTC. This encodes CASSFIAGNQETQYF. The variable domain in full, with the rest retrieved from reference TRBV7-6 and TRBJ2-5, is GAGVSQSPRYKVTKRGQDVALRCDPISGHVSLYWYRQALGQGPEFLTYFNYEAQQDKSGLPNDRFSAERPEGSISTLTIQRTEQRDSAMYRCASSFIAGNQETQYFGPGTRLLVL.

This clonotype was counted many times. The CDR3 protein is CASRTGQPYEQYF. The CDR3 nucleotides read TGTGCCAGCCGGACAGGTCAGCCCTACGAGCAGTACTTC. The rearrangement links TRBV2 to TRBJ2-7, with 7 bases matching TRBD1. Germline V gene data show CDR1 as SNHLY and CDR2 as FYNNEI. This CDR3 spans 13 amino acids. V shed 8 bases, J shed 2 bases, and the junction held 6 bases outside the gene matches.

This clonotype came up many times. This rearrangement joins TRBV9 to TRBJ1-1; D is perhaps TRBD1 (5 bases). Germline CDR1 reads SGDLS; CDR2 reads YYNGEE. The CDR3 totals 13 residues. V was trimmed by 5 bases and J by 1 base, leaving 9 bases between them. The CDR3 loop is CASRQDGNTEAFF. CDR3 DNA: TGTGCCAGCAGACAGGACGGGAACACTGAAGCTTTCTTT.

This clonotype turned up a few times. The chain links TRBV19 to TRBJ2-1; tentatively, D is TRBD2 (6 bases). Germline CDR1 reads LNHDA; CDR2 reads SQIVND (reference sequence). Deletions cut 7 bases from V and 2 bases from J, with 12 bases between. The CDR3 sequence is 14 residues long. DNA of the CDR3: TGTGCCAGTAATTTCGGGACTCCCTACAATGAGCAGTTCTTC. Translating it yields CASNFGTPYNEQFF. The full variable domain, in which reference TRBV19 and TRBJ2-1 provide the parts outside the CDR3, is DGGITQSPKYLFRKEGQNVTLSCEQNLNHDAMYWYRQDPGQGLRLIYYSQIVNDFQKGDIAEGYSVSREKKESFPLTVTSAQKNPTAFYLCASNFGTPYNEQFFGPGTRLTVL.

This clonotype has just one count. The chain combines TRBV28 with TRBJ2-5; TRBD2 matches at 7 bases. Germline V gene lookup returns CDR1 MDHEN and CDR2 SYDVKM. With 6 bases clipped from V and 5 bases from J, the junction kept 9 bases outside the gene matches. The CDR3 spans 14 residues. The CDR3 DNA sequence: TGTGCCAGCAGCTTTGGGGGGGGGGTCGAGACCCAGTACTTC. It yields the protein CASSFGGGVETQYF.

Ten or more counts support this clonotype. The chain employs TRBV11-2 and TRBJ1-2; the match to TRBD1 covers 7 bases. The J segment lost 1 base and the V segment lost 2 bases, leaving 4 bases of the junction unmatched. CDR1 and CDR2 from the germline V gene are SGHAT and FQNNGV. This CDR3 is 15 amino acids long. The CDR3: CASSLTGESNYGYTF. The CDR3 coding sequence is TGTGCCAGCAGCTTAACAGGGGAAAGTAACTATGGCTACACCTTC.

Points on this clonotype: This sequence may be a read error, since a much larger clone differs from it by one base. The CDR3 sequence is CASSGGTGGHEQYF. The CDR3 nucleotides read TGTGCCAGCAGCGGGGGGACAGGGGGCCACGAGCAGTACTTC. The chain couples TRBV2 to TRBJ2-7; 12 nucleotides agree with TRBD1. The ends lost 6 bases at V and 5 bases at J; junction bases unmatched: 5. This CDR3 is 14 amino acids long. CDR1 and CDR2 (germline): SNHLY, FYNNEI.

The sample holds many counts of this clonotype. The rearrangement joins TRBV4-2 to TRBJ2-7; 8 bases map to TRBD1. The CDR3 totals 15 residues. Germline V gene sequence: CDR1 LGHNA, CDR2 YNFKEQ. Germline trimming cut 0 bases from V and 3 bases from J; bases unmatched to any gene: 4. CDR3 sequence (DNA): TGTGCCAGCAGCCAAGATCCGGGACAGGACTACGAGCAGTACTTC. Its protein product is CASSQDPGQDYEQYF.

This clonotype was seen repeatedly, ten times or more. The chain combines TRBV4-2 with TRBJ2-7; 7 bases agree with TRBD1. The CDR3 has 15 residues. The ends lost 0 bases at V and 0 bases at J; junction bases unmatched: 2. The germline V gene has CDR1 LGHNA and CDR2 YNFKEQ. The CDR3 bases are TGTGCCAGCAGCCAAGAGGGGACAGACTCCTACGAGCAGTACTTC. Translated: CASSQEGTDSYEQYF.

On this clonotype itself: This could be a read error, since a much larger clone is one nucleotide away. The chain has TRBV7-3 and TRBJ2-7; D remains ambiguous. TRBJ2-1 explains the end of the DNA better; the J call may be wrong. The germline V gene has CDR1 SGHTA and CDR2 FQGTGA. The CDR3 length is 13 residues. The chain's CDR3 is CASSKDWIYEQFF. CDR3 coding DNA: TGTGCCAGCAGCAAAGACTGGATCTACGAGCAGTTCTTC.

This clonotype has at least ten counts. V is TRBV15 and J is TRBJ2-7; a possible D gene is TRBD1 (6 bases). The CDR3 runs 13 residues. Deletions cut 6 bases from V and 5 bases from J, with 14 bases between. CDR1 LNHNV and CDR2 YYDKDF come from the germline V gene (reference sequence). The CDR3 spells CATRYQGKDEQYF. The DNA of the CDR3 is TGTGCCACCAGGTATCAGGGGAAAGACGAGCAGTACTTC.

J is TRBJ2-7 and V is TRBV28; 9 positions agree with TRBD1. The CDR3 runs to 14 residues. V was pared by 6 bases and J by 2 bases, with 5 bases of the junction left unmatched. The germline CDR1 and CDR2 sequences are MDHEN and SYDVKM. The CDR3 DNA reads as TGTGCCAGCAGCACCAGACAGGGGGCCTACGAGCAGTACTTC. Encoded protein: CASSTRQGAYEQYF.

This clonotype was recorded at least ten times. CDR3 sequence reads: CASSQSGGLSYNEQFF. CDR3 bases: TGTGCCAGCAGCCAATCTGGGGGGTTGTCCTACAATGAGCAGTTCTTC. This sequence joins TRBV16 and TRBJ2-1; D is perhaps TRBD2 (6 bases). Germline CDR1 KGHSY, CDR2 FQNENV. The CDR3 length is 16 residues. The V gene lost 0 bases and the J gene lost 1 base, with 10 bases spanning the gap.

This clonotype has ten or more counts. The V gene is TRBV5-1, the J gene TRBJ2-1; possible D gene TRBD2, 5 bases. Trimming took 3 bases from V and 10 from J, leaving 17 bases between them. The CDR3 loop spans 14 amino acids. Germline-derived CDR1 and CDR2 are SGHRS and YFSETQ. Here the CDR3 DNA reads TGCGCCAGCAGCTCTGGAGGAGGAGTAGGAGAGCAGTTCTTC. Protein product: CASSSGGGVGEQFF.

This clonotype was counted many times. This CDR3 reads CASSQETGTGSYEQYF. In DNA form, the CDR3 reads TGCGCCAGCAGCCAAGAGACCGGGACAGGGAGCTACGAGCAGTACTTC. V usage is TRBV4-1 and J usage is TRBJ2-7; the match to TRBD1 covers 9 bases. Germline assignment: CDR1 MGHRA and CDR2 YSYEKL. V shed 0 bases, J shed 3 bases, and the junction held 6 bases outside the gene matches. This CDR3 has 16 amino acids.

This clonotype was recorded many times. In DNA, the CDR3 is TGTGCCAGCAGCGTTAAGAGCGGGGGGATCAATGAGCAGTTCTTC. This encodes CASSVKSGGINEQFF. This sequence joins TRBV9 and TRBJ2-1; 9 bases map to TRBD2. Germline values: CDR1 SGDLS, CDR2 YYNGEE. V lost 2 bases to trimming and J lost 6 bases; unmatched junction nucleotides: 6. The CDR3 extends over 15 amino acids.

Many counts were recorded for this clonotype. This chain links TRBV5-6 with TRBJ1-2; D gene uncertain. In germline, CDR1 is SGHDT, CDR2 YYEEEE. The CDR3 runs to 15 residues. Trimming stripped 1 base from V and 7 bases from J, with 17 bases between. CDR3 nucleotides: TGTGCCAGCAGCTTGATCACCGACGTTCAACGTGGCTACACCTTC. Translation: CASSLITDVQRGYTF.

This clonotype was seen repeatedly, ten times or more. CDR3 in DNA: TGTGCCAGCAGCTCCCCCACAGGGGGAGGGGCAGATACGCAGTATTTT. Protein product: CASSSPTGGGADTQYF. The chain combines TRBV7-9 with TRBJ2-3, with D possibly TRBD1 on 8 matching bases. This CDR3 is built from 16 residues. Germline V lookup: CDR1 SEHNR, CDR2 FQNEAQ (reference sequence). V lost 4 bases, J lost 4 bases, and 18 bases lay in between. The whole variable domain, remainder taken from reference TRBV7-9 and TRBJ2-3, is DTGVSQNPRHKITKRGQNVTFRCDPISEHNRLYWYRQTLGQGPEFLTYFQNEAQLEKSRLLSDRFSAERPKGSFSTLEIQRTEQGDSAMYLCASSSPTGGGADTQYFGPGTRLTVL.

This clonotype appeared a few times. This chain uses TRBV5-6 with TRBJ2-7, with D perhaps matching TRBD1 (5 bases). The CDR3 covers 14 residues. V lost 1 base and J 3 bases, leaving 11 bases between the germline ends. Germline CDR1 is SGHDT and CDR2 is YYEEEE. CDR3 region: CASSLFTGHYEQYF. The DNA of the CDR3 is TGTGCCAGCAGCTTGTTTACAGGTCACTACGAGCAGTACTTC.

The chain employs TRBV5-1 and TRBJ2-1; TRBD2 agrees at 7 bases. Germline loops: CDR1 SGHRS, CDR2 YFSETQ. There are 16 residues in the CDR3. With V trimmed by 0 bases and J by 8 bases, 11 bases remained unmatched. As DNA, the CDR3 is TGCGCCAGCAGCTTGGGAGAGGCCCGACGGGGGGATGAGCAGTTCTTC. The encoded protein is CASSLGEARRGDEQFF.

The chain has TRBV20-1 and TRBJ2-2; 12 positions match TRBD2. The CDR3 consists of 17 residues. V lost 3 bases, J lost 11 bases, and 16 bases stayed unmatched. The germline CDR1 and CDR2 sequences are DFQATT and SNEGSKA (reference sequence). This chain's CDR3 is CSASKRASGRAGSELFF. The CDR3 DNA follows: TGCAGTGCTAGTAAACGGGCTAGCGGGAGGGCCGGATCTGAGCTGTTTTTT.

The chain has TRBV20-1 and TRBJ2-7; 11 bases match TRBD1. Germline loops: CDR1 DFQATT, CDR2 SNEGSKA (reference sequence). Unmatched junction bases numbered 10, after V lost 0 bases and J lost 6 bases. This CDR3 spans 16 amino acids. The CDR3 spells CSARDAAGTGGFEQYF. CDR3 nucleotides: TGCAGTGCTAGAGACGCGGCCGGGACAGGGGGTTTCGAGCAGTACTTC.

This clonotype was seen ten or more times. CDR3 bases: TGTGCCAGCAGCGATAGCGGGGGCGGAGAGACCCAGTACTTC. This translates into CASSDSGGGETQYF. V usage is TRBV3-1 and J usage is TRBJ2-5; 9 nucleotides align to TRBD2. Germline assignment: CDR1 LGHDT and CDR2 YNNKEL (reference sequence). Trimming at V came to 5 bases and at J to 4 bases, leaving 5 bases not matched to a gene. The CDR3 is 14 amino acids.